This TCR beta chain was observed in a study of long-term antiretroviral therapy in people with HIV. The study, taken as a whole, reports: Whichever time point was examined, clones expanded before ART dominated the repertoire. ART adherence, viral resistance and therapy changes went unrecorded.

Each donor provided at least one pre-ART PBMC sample and at least two post-ART PBMC samples. Concerning this clone itself: As yet, its antigen is unknown.

CDR1 and CDR2 from the germline V gene are SEHNR and FQNEAQ (reference sequence). The CDR3 covers 15 residues. The V and J ends lost 6 bases and 3 bases respectively, with 18 bases between them. Run at survey level, the immunoSEQ assay was version v3.0. Data came from immunoSEQ multiplex PCR; TCRdb stores just in-frame clones and leaves some out. This sample has roughly 16,000 clones, with around 74% found just once. V and J are TRBV7-9 and TRBJ2-7; D possibly corresponds to TRBD1 (6 bases). The clonotype comes from a man aged 30-40 years with HIV. The starting material was unsorted PBMCs, obtained 2.1 years before starting antiretroviral therapy. The CDR3 loop reads CASSAPGAALYEQYF. The DNA of the CDR3 is TGTGCCAGCAGTGCTCCAGGGGCCGCGCTCTACGAGCAGTACTTC.